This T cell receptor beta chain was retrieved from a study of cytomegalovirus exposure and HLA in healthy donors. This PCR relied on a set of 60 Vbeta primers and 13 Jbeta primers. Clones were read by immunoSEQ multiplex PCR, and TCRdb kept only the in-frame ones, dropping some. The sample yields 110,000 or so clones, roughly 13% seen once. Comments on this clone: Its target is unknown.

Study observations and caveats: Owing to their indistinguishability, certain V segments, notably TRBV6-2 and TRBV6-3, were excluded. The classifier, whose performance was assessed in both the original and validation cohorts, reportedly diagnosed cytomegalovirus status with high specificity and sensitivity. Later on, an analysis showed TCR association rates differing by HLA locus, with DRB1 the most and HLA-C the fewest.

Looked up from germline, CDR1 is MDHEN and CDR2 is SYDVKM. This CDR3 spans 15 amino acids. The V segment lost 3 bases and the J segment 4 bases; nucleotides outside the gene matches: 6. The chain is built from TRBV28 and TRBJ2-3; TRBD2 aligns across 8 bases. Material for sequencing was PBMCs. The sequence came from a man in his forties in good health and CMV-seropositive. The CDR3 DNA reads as TGTGCCAGCAGTTTCTCGACGGGGGGGTCAGATACGCAGTATTTT. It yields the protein CASSFSTGGSDTQYF.